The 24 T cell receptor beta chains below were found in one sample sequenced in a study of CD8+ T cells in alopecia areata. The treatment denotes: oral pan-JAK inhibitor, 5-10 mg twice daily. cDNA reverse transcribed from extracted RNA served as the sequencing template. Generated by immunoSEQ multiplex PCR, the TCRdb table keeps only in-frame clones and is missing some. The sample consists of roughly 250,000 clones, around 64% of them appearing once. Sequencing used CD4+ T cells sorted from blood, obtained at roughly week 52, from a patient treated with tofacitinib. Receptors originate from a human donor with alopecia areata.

This CDR3 is CASRAAEPQHF. Here the CDR3 DNA reads TGTGCCTCCAGGGCGGCGGAGCCCCAGCATTTT. J is TRBJ1-5 and V is TRBV2; TRBD1 might be the D (5 bases). Trimming removed 11 bases from V and 8 bases from J, with 13 bases in between. This CDR3 region has 11 residues. Germline V gene sequence: CDR1 SNHLY, CDR2 FYNNEI. The complete variable domain, with remaining parts taken from reference TRBV2 and TRBJ1-5, reads EPEVTQTPSHQVTQMGQEVILRCVPISNHLYFYWYRQILGQKVEFLVSFYNNEISEKSEIFDDQFSVERPDGSNFTLKIRSTKLEDSAMYFCASRAAEPQHFGDGTRLSIL.

The CDR3 protein is CASSYSRSELTDTQYF. CDR3 nucleotide sequence: TGTGCCAGCAGTTACTCGAGGTCAGAACTTACAGATACGCAGTATTTT. The chain combines TRBV6-5 with TRBJ2-3; no clear D. Germline V lookup: CDR1 MNHEY, CDR2 SVGAGI. Trimming pared 0 bases from V and 3 bases from J, leaving 13 bases between. This CDR3 is 16 amino acids long.

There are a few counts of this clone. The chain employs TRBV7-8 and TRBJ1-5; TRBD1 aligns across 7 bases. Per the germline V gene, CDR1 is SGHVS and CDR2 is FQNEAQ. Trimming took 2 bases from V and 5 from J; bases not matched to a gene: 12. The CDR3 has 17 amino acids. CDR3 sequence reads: CASSLSRTGTADQPQHF. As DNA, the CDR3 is TGTGCCAGCAGCTTATCAAGAACCGGGACAGCAGATCAGCCCCAGCATTTT.

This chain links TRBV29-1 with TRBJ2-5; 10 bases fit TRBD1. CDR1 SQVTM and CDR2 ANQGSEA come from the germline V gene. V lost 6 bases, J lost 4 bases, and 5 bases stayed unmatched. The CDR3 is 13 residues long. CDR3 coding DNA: TGCAGCGTAGGGACAGGGGTGGGAGAGACCCAGTACTTC. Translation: CSVGTGVGETQYF.

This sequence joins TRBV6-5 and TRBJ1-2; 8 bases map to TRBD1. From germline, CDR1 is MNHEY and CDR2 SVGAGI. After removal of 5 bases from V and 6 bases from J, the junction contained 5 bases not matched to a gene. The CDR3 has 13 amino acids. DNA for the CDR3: TGTGCCAGCAGTATGGACAGGGCCCATGGCTACACCTTC. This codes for CASSMDRAHGYTF.

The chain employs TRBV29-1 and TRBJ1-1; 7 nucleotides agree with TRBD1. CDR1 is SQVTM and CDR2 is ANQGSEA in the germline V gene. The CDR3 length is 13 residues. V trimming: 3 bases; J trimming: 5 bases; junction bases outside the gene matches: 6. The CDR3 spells CSVEPRGHTEAFF. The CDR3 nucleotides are TGCAGCGTTGAGCCGAGGGGGCATACTGAAGCTTTCTTT.

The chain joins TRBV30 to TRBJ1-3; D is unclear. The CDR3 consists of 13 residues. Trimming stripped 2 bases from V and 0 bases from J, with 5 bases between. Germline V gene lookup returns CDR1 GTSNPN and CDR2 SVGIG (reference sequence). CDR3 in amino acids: CAWSPGSGNTIYF. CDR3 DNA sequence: TGTGCCTGGAGTCCCGGCTCTGGAAACACCATATATTTT.

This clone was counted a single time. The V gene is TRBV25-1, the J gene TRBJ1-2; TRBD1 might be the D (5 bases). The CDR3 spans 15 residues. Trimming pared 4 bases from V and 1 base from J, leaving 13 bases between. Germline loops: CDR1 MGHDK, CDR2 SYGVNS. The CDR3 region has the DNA TGTGCCAGCAGTGTCGACAGTCCAGATAACTATGGCTACACCTTC. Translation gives CASSVDSPDNYGYTF.

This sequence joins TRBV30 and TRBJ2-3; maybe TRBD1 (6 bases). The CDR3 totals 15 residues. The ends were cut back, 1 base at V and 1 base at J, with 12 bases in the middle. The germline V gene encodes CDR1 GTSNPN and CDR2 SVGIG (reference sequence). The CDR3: CAWSAAGVRTDTQYF. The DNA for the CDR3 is TGTGCCTGGAGTGCGGCAGGGGTCCGCACAGATACGCAGTATTTT.

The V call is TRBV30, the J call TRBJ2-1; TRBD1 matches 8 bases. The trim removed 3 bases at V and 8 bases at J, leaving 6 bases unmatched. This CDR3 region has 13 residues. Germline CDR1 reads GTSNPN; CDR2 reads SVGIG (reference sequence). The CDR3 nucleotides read TGTGCCTGGAGCCGGGGGACAGGCCATGAGCAGTTCTTC. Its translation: CAWSRGTGHEQFF.

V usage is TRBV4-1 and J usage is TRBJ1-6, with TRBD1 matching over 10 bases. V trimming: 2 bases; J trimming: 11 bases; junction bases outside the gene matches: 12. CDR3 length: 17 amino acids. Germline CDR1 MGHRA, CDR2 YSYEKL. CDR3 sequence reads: CASSQLLAGTGATPLHF. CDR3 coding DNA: TGCGCCAGCAGCCAACTCCTGGCCGGGACAGGGGCTACACCCCTCCACTTT.

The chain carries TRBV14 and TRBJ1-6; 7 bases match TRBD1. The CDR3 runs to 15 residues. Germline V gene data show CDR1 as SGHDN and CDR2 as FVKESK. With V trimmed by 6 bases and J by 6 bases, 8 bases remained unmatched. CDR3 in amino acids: CASSHLGTANSPLHF. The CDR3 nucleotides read TGTGCCAGCAGTCACCTCGGGACAGCTAATTCACCCCTCCACTTT. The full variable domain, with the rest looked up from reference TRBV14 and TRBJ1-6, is EAGVTQFPSHSVIEKGQTVTLRCDPISGHDNLYWYRRVMGKEIKFLLHFVKESKQDESGMPNNRFLAERTGGTYSTLKVQPAELEDSGVYFCASSHLGTANSPLHFGNGTRLTVT.

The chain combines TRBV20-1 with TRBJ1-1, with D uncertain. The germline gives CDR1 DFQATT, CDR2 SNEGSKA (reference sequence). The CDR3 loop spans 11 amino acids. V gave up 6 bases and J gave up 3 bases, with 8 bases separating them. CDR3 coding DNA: TGCAGTGCCACGTTGGACACTGAAGCTTTCTTT. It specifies CSATLDTEAFF.

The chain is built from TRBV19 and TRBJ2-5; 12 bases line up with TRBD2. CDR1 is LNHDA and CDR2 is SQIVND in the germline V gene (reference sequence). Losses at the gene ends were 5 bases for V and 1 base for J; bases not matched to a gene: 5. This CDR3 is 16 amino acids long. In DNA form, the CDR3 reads TGTGCCAGTAGTCCTGGACTAGCGGGGCGCCAAGAGACCCAGTACTTC. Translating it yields CASSPGLAGRQETQYF.

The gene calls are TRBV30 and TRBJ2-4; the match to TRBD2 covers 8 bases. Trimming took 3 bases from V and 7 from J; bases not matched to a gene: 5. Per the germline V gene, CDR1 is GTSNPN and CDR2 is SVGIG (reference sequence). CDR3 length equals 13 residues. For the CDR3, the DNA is TGTGCCTGGAGAGCCCCGGGAGGGAACATTCAGTACTTC. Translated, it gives CAWRAPGGNIQYF.

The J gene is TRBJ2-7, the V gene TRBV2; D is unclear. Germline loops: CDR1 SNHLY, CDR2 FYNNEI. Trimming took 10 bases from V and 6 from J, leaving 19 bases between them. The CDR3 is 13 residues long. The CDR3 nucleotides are TGTGCCACCTCCCGTGAAGGCATTTCCGAGCAGTACTTC. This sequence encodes CATSREGISEQYF. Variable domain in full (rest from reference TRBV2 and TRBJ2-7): EPEVTQTPSHQVTQMGQEVILRCVPISNHLYFYWYRQILGQKVEFLVSFYNNEISEKSEIFDDQFSVERPDGSNFTLKIRSTKLEDSAMYFCATSREGISEQYFGPGTRLTVT.

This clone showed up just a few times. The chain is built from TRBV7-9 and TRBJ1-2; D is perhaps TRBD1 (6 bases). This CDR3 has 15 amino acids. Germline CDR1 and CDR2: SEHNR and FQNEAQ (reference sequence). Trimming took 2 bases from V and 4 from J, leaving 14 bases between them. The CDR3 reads CASSLNTGTSYGYTF. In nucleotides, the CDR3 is TGTGCCAGCAGCTTAAATACCGGGACAAGCTATGGCTACACCTTC.

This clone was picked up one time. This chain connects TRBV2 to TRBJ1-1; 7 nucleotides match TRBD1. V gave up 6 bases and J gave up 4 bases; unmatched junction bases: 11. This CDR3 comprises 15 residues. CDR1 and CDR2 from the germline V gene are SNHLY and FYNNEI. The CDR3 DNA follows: TGTGCCAGCAGGCTACAGACAGGGATGGGCACTGAAGCTTTCTTT. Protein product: CASRLQTGMGTEAFF.

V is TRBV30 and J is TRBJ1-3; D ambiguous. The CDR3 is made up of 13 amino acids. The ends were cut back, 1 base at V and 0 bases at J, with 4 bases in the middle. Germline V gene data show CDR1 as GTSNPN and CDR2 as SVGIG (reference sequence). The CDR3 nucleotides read TGTGCCTGGAGTGGGTACTCTGGAAACACCATATATTTT. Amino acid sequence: CAWSGYSGNTIYF.

The CDR3: CSALGLGADTQYF. For the CDR3, the DNA is TGCAGCGCCTTGGGCCTCGGGGCAGATACGCAGTATTTT. The chain uses TRBV29-1 and TRBJ2-3, with a tentative D call TRBD2 (5 bases). The germline V and J ends were trimmed by 7 bases and 4 bases, with 15 bases remaining between them. This CDR3 is built from 13 residues. Looked up from germline, CDR1 is SQVTM and CDR2 is ANQGSEA.

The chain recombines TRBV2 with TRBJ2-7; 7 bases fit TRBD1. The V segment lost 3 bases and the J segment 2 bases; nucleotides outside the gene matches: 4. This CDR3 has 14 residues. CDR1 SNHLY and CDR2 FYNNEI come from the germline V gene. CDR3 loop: CASSDGRGTYEQYF. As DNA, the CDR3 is TGTGCCAGCAGTGATGGCAGGGGGACCTACGAGCAGTACTTC.

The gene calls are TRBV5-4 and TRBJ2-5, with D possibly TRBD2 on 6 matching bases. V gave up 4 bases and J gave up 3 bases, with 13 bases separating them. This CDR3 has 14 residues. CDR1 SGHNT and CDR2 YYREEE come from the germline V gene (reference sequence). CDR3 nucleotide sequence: TGTGCCAGCAGCCACCCTCGGGGGAAAGAGACCCAGTACTTC. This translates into CASSHPRGKETQYF.

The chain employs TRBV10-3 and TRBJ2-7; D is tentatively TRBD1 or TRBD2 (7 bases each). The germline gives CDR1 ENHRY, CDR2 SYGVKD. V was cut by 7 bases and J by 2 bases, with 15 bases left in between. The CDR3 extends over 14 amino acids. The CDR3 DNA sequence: TGTGCCATCAAGGGAGGGGGCTCTGCCTACGAGCAGTACTTC. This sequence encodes CAIKGGGSAYEQYF.

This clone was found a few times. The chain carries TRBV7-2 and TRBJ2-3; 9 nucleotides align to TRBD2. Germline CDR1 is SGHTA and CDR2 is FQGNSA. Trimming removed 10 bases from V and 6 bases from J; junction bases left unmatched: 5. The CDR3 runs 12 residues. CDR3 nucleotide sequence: TGTGCCACCTTTAGCGGGGGCGATACGCAGTATTTT. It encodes CATFSGGDTQYF. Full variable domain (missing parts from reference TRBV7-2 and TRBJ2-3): GAGVSQSPSNKVTEKGKDVELRCDPISGHTALYWYRQSLGQGLEFLIYFQGNSAPDKSGLPSDRFSAERTGGSVSTLTIQRTQQEDSAVYLCATFSGGDTQYFGPGTRLTVL.